What follows are 23 T cell receptor beta chains derived from one specimen sequenced in a study of blood T cell repertoires in COVID-19. The table came from immunoSEQ multiplex PCR; TCRdb's copy has only in-frame clones and leaves some out. The sample records approximately 390,000 clones, approximately 87% being singletons. What was sequenced was peripheral blood. The source of these receptors is a woman in her sixties with COVID-19, enrolled during active disease.

The CDR3 sequence is CASSLRVGPGASYEQYF. CDR3 in DNA: TGTGCCAGCAGCTTAAGGGTGGGGCCAGGGGCTTCCTACGAGCAGTACTTC. The chain couples TRBV7-8 to TRBJ2-7; the D gene is possibly TRBD1 (6 bases). V lost 2 bases and J 1 base, leaving 18 bases between the germline ends. The germline gives CDR1 SGHVS, CDR2 FQNEAQ. This CDR3 region has 17 residues.

V is TRBV19 and J is TRBJ1-6; 7 nucleotides align to TRBD1. From germline, CDR1 is LNHDA and CDR2 SQIVND (reference sequence). Trimming removed 5 bases from V and 4 bases from J; junction bases left unmatched: 8. The length of the CDR3 is 16 residues. The CDR3: CASSGQATGYNSPLHF. As DNA, the CDR3 is TGTGCCAGTAGTGGACAGGCCACGGGGTATAATTCACCCCTCCACTTT. The whole variable domain, filled in from reference TRBV19 and TRBJ1-6, reads DGGITQSPKYLFRKEGQNVTLSCEQNLNHDAMYWYRQDPGQGLRLIYYSQIVNDFQKGDIAEGYSVSREKKESFPLTVTSAQKNPTAFYLCASSGQATGYNSPLHFGNGTRLTVT.

Note on this clone: The sample has other DNA sequences that encode this CDR3 too. V is TRBV6-5 and J is TRBJ2-3; 7 bases align to TRBD2. CDR1 and CDR2 (germline): MNHEY, SVGAGI. There are 13 residues in the CDR3. Trimming took 5 bases from V and 2 from J; bases not matched to a gene: 1. CDR3 residues: CASSRDYTDTQYF. The CDR3 bases are TGTGCCAGCAGTCGGGACTACACAGATACGCAGTATTTT.

This clone is a singleton in its sample. This chain connects TRBV5-1 to TRBJ2-2; 9 bases are shared with TRBD2. There are 15 residues in the CDR3. Germline V gene sequence: CDR1 SGHRS, CDR2 YFSETQ. V lost 4 bases and J lost 2; bases outside the gene matches: 3. The CDR3 protein is CASSNSGGNTGELFF. In DNA form, the CDR3 reads TGCGCCAGCAGCAATAGCGGGGGCAACACCGGGGAGCTGTTTTTT. The full variable domain, in which reference TRBV5-1 and TRBJ2-2 provide the parts outside the CDR3, is KAGVTQTPRYLIKTRGQQVTLSCSPISGHRSVSWYQQTPGQGLQFLFEYFSETQRNKGNFPGRFSGRQFSNSRSEMNVSTLELGDSALYLCASSNSGGNTGELFFGEGSRLTVL.

V is TRBV9 and J is TRBJ1-5; a weak D match, TRBD1 (6 bases). Germline V gene data show CDR1 as SGDLS and CDR2 as YYNGEE. The CDR3 has 14 amino acids. V was shortened by 0 bases and J by 9 bases, with 13 bases between the two germline ends. The CDR3 sequence is CASSVEGEGGPQHF. The CDR3 DNA reads TGTGCCAGCAGCGTAGAGGGGGAGGGGGGGCCCCAGCATTTT.

This sequence joins TRBV28 and TRBJ1-1; 8 bases fit TRBD1. Losses at the gene ends were 5 bases for V and 3 bases for J; bases not matched to a gene: 11. The CDR3 is 16 residues long. CDR1 and CDR2 from the germline V gene are MDHEN and SYDVKM. DNA for the CDR3: TGTGCCAGCAGTACTTACAGGGGGGAAGGGGACACTGAAGCTTTCTTT. Protein sequence: CASSTYRGEGDTEAFF.

The V gene is TRBV2, the J gene TRBJ2-3, with TRBD1 matching over 7 bases. Trimming removed 9 bases from V and 2 bases from J; junction bases left unmatched: 8. Per the germline V gene, CDR1 is SNHLY and CDR2 is FYNNEI. The CDR3 is 14 amino acids. Written as DNA, the CDR3 is TGTGCCAGGGCCGGACAGGACTTCACAGATACGCAGTATTTT. This codes for CARAGQDFTDTQYF.

This chain links TRBV11-2 with TRBJ1-3; D not resolved. The CDR3 length is 14 residues. Germline lookup yields CDR1 SGHAT and CDR2 FQNNGV. V shed 5 bases and J shed 1 base, with 9 bases lying between them. CDR3 sequence (DNA): TGTGCCAGCAGCGGGCATCGTTCTGGAAACACCATATATTTT. Residues: CASSGHRSGNTIYF. Full variable domain (outside the CDR3, taken from reference TRBV11-2 and TRBJ1-3): EAGVAQSPRYKIIEKRQSVAFWCNPISGHATLYWYQQILGQGPKLLIQFQNNGVVDDSQLPKDRFSAERLKGVDSTLKIQPAKLEDSAVYLCASSGHRSGNTIYFGEGSWLTVV.

This clone has only a few counts. The V gene is TRBV7-3, the J gene TRBJ1-6; 8 bases fit TRBD1. Germline CDR1 is SGHTA and CDR2 is FQGTGA. The ends lost 4 bases at V and 10 bases at J; junction bases unmatched: 3. The CDR3 spans 13 residues. The CDR3 loop reads CASSYDRGSPLHF. DNA of the CDR3: TGTGCCAGCAGCTACGACAGGGGATCACCCCTCCACTTT.

V usage is TRBV10-2 and J usage is TRBJ1-3; D is uncertain. This CDR3 has 15 amino acids. V lost 2 bases and J 0 bases, leaving 8 bases between the germline ends. Germline V gene sequence: CDR1 WSHSY, CDR2 SAAADI. The CDR3 DNA reads as TGCGCCAGCAGTGAGATCGGGGTCTCTGGAAACACCATATATTTT. It yields the protein CASSEIGVSGNTIYF.

The chain has TRBV19 and TRBJ2-3; 8 bases map to TRBD2. The germline V gene encodes CDR1 LNHDA and CDR2 SQIVND (reference sequence). V lost 6 bases, J lost 6 bases, and 11 bases stayed unmatched. The CDR3 runs 15 residues. The CDR3 sequence: CASSGRGGWMDTQYF. DNA for the CDR3: TGTGCCAGTAGCGGACGGGGGGGGTGGATGGATACGCAGTATTTT.

The rearrangement links TRBV5-5 to TRBJ1-5, with D unclear. V was cut by 2 bases and J by 5 bases, with 14 bases left in between. The CDR3 is 15 amino acids. CDR1 and CDR2 (germline): SGHKS, YYEKEE (reference sequence). The CDR3 bases are TGTGCCAGCAGCTTTCTGACTGGGGAGGATCAGCCCCAGCATTTT. Its protein product is CASSFLTGEDQPQHF.

This sequence joins TRBV9 and TRBJ1-1; D is ambiguous. CDR1 is SGDLS, CDR2 YYNGEE, per germline. Deletions cut 1 base from V and 3 bases from J, with 4 bases between. This CDR3 comprises 12 residues. The CDR3 bases are TGTGCCAGCAGCGTACGGGACACTGAAGCTTTCTTT. This codes for CASSVRDTEAFF. Based on the CDR3 plus reference TRBV9 and TRBJ1-1, the full variable domain is DSGVTQTPKHLITATGQRVTLRCSPRSGDLSVYWYQQSLDQGLQFLIQYYNGEERAKGNILERFSAQQFPDLHSELNLSSLELGDSALYFCASSVRDTEAFFGQGTRLTVV.

Worth noting for this clone: Other nucleotide sequences in the sample specify the same CDR3. The CDR3: CASSESDSNQPQHF. The CDR3 DNA reads TGCGCCAGCAGTGAGTCTGACAGTAATCAGCCCCAGCATTTT. The genes are TRBV10-2 and TRBJ1-5; D possibly corresponds to TRBD1 (5 bases). The CDR3 length is 14 residues. Germline V gene data show CDR1 as WSHSY and CDR2 as SAAADI. Trimming left V 0 bases short and J 4 bases short, with 7 bases between.

The chain recombines TRBV27 with TRBJ1-1; TRBD1 matches at 7 bases. Per germline, CDR1 MNHEY and CDR2 SMNVEV (reference sequence). With V trimmed by 6 bases and J by 6 bases, 16 bases remained unmatched. The CDR3 covers 16 residues. This chain's CDR3 is CASSGRLITGDPEAFF. Written as DNA, the CDR3 is TGTGCCAGCAGCGGACGACTCATTACAGGGGACCCTGAAGCTTTCTTT.

The V and J genes are TRBV5-1 and TRBJ1-5; D is perhaps TRBD1 (6 bases). V dropped 1 base and J dropped 9 bases, with 11 bases sitting between them. This CDR3 is built from 13 residues. The germline gives CDR1 SGHRS, CDR2 YFSETQ. DNA of the CDR3: TGCGCCAGCAGCTTGACAGGGAATGGGCCCCAGCATTTT. Residues: CASSLTGNGPQHF.

This sequence joins TRBV27 and TRBJ2-5, with 8 bases matching TRBD2. Germline CDR1 is MNHEY and CDR2 is SMNVEV (reference sequence). The length of the CDR3 is 18 residues. With V trimmed by 1 base and J by 1 base, 11 bases remained unmatched. The CDR3, as DNA: TGTGCCAGCAGTTTATACCCCCCGGGCGGGGGGCTCCAAGAGACCCAGTACTTC. Its translation is CASSLYPPGGGLQETQYF.

V usage is TRBV7-3 and J usage is TRBJ2-6; 8 nucleotides match TRBD1. The V segment lost 5 bases and the J segment 4 bases; nucleotides outside the gene matches: 7. This CDR3 has 16 amino acids. Per the germline V gene, CDR1 is SGHTA and CDR2 is FQGTGA. CDR3 protein: CASSRRTGTGANVLTF. CDR3 sequence (DNA): TGTGCCAGCAGCCGCCGGACAGGGACCGGGGCCAACGTCCTGACTTTC.

J is TRBJ1-2 and V is TRBV11-2; 7 bases map to TRBD1. Losses at the gene ends were 5 bases for V and 3 bases for J; bases not matched to a gene: 6. CDR1 and CDR2 (germline): SGHAT, FQNNGV. The CDR3 runs 14 residues. The CDR3 DNA reads TGTGCCAGCAGCCCAGACAGGGCCTACTATGGCTACACCTTC. Protein: CASSPDRAYYGYTF.

The rearrangement joins TRBV10-3 to TRBJ2-3, with 8 bases lining up with TRBD2. This CDR3 is built from 15 residues. Germline V CDR1 and CDR2: ENHRY, SYGVKD. V gave up 6 bases and J gave up 3 bases; unmatched junction bases: 8. Written as DNA, the CDR3 is TGTGCCATCAGAGACCTTGCGGGGGGTACAGATACGCAGTATTTT. The encoded protein is CAIRDLAGGTDTQYF.

This rearrangement joins TRBV2 to TRBJ2-5; 9 bases fit TRBD1. V shed 3 bases and J 6 bases; nucleotides not matched to a gene: 8. The V gene's germline CDR1 is SNHLY and CDR2 FYNNEI. The CDR3 has 15 amino acids. The CDR3 DNA reads as TGTGCCAGCAGTGACCCAGGGACAGGGACTCAGACCCAGTACTTC. Translated, it gives CASSDPGTGTQTQYF.

Notes on this clone: The same CDR3 also results from other DNA sequences found in this sample. This chain connects TRBV7-6 to TRBJ2-3, with 13 bases fitting TRBD2. This CDR3 has 17 residues. Germline CDR1 SGHVS, CDR2 FNYEAQ. Losses at the gene ends were 1 base for V and 0 bases for J; bases not matched to a gene: 1. The CDR3 coding sequence is TGTGCCAGCAGCTTAGGACTAGCGGGGGGAAGCACAGATACGCAGTATTTT. This sequence encodes CASSLGLAGGSTDTQYF.

V and J are TRBV7-3 and TRBJ1-1; possibly TRBD1 for D (6 bases). CDR3 length: 13 amino acids. V lost 5 bases to trimming and J lost 7 bases, with 14 bases between them. The V gene's germline CDR1 is SGHTA and CDR2 FQGTGA. CDR3 coding DNA: TGTGCCAGCAGCCCCGACAGGCTTGATGAAGCTTTCTTT. This encodes CASSPDRLDEAFF.